The source of this TCR beta chain is a study of T cell repertoires in aging, cancer and after chemotherapy. Overall study context: Over several months to years, re-sampled healthy donor repertoires clearly shared clones.

A mixed TRB-A/B primer pool amplified rearranged TRB by multiplex touch-down PCR. TCRdb reprocessed the multiplex PCR reads with MiXCR, giving one entry per CDR3 protein. This sample has several thousand distinct CDR3 sequences; roughly 30% occur once, and the top ten carry more than 5%. In germline, CDR1 is SEHNR, CDR2 FQNEAQ (reference sequence). V was clipped by 5 bases and J by 4 bases; unmatched bases: 12. CDR3 length: 18 residues. Peripheral blood genomic DNA, not sorted cells or RNA, was the template. The chain employs TRBV7-9 and TRBJ1-6; TRBD1 matches at 9 bases. The receptor was derived from a human donor in good health. The specimen was blood. The CDR3 sequence is CASSAPGQGTVYNSPLHF. The DNA for the CDR3 is TGTGCCAGCAGCGCCCCGGGACAGGGAACCGTTTATAATTCACCCCTCCACTTT.